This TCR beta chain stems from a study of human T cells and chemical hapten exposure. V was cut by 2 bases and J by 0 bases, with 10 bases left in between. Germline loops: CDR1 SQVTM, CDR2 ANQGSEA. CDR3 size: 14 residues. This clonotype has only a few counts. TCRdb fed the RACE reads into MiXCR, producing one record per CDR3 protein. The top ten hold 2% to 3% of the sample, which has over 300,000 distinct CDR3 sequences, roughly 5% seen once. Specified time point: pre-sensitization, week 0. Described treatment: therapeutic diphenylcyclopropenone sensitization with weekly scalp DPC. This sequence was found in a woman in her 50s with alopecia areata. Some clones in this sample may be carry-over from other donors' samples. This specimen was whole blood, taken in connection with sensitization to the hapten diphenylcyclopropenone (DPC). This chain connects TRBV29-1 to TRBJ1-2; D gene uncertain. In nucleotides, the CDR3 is TGCAGCGTTGAAACTGGCAGGCCTAACTATGGCTACACCTTC. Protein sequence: CSVETGRPNYGYTF.